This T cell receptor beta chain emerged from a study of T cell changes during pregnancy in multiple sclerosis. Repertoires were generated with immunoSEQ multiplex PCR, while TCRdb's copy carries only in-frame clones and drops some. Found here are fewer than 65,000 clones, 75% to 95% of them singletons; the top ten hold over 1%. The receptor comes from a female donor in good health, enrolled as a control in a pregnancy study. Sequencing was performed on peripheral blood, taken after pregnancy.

CDR3 amino acids: CASSVGGDYTEAFF. CDR3 coding DNA: TGTGCCAGCAGCGTAGGCGGGGACTACACTGAAGCTTTCTTT. The chain has TRBV9 and TRBJ1-1; maybe TRBD1 (5 bases). The length of the CDR3 is 14 residues. Trimming removed 0 bases at V and 3 bases at J, with 9 bases between. The germline gives CDR1 SGDLS, CDR2 YYNGEE.